The rows below give T cell receptor beta chains drawn from one sample of a study of OX40 agonist ivuxolimab in advanced cancers. Here immunoSEQ multiplex PCR was the method, and the copy in TCRdb shows in-frame clones only, minus some. Seen here are about 81,000 clones, 88% observed once, and the top ten hold 0.45% to 0.6%. The sequencing used CD4+ or CD8+ T cells sorted from blood, collected in a trial of the OX40 agonist ivuxolimab. All receptors derive from an adult with an advanced solid tumor such as melanoma, head and neck, liver or kidney cancer. Each CDR3 is given with its conserved first and last residue. Each record gives: J gene, clone size, D gene, V gene, CDR3 protein, CDR3 DNA. The D gene is left open where the match is weak. The size of a clone is reported for some rows only, either as once, few or many, or as a class for expanded clones.

J: TRBJ1-1; size: few; D: NA; V: TRBV10-2; CDR3: CASVEGGSTEAFF; DNA: TGCGCCAGCGTGGAGGGTGGAAGCACTGAAGCTTTCTTT
J: TRBJ1-1; size: NA; D: TRBD1; V: TRBV19; CDR3: CASTSLGQGDTEAFF; DNA: TGTGCCAGTACCTCGCTTGGACAGGGAGACACTGAAGCTTTCTTT
J: TRBJ2-2; size: once; D: NA; V: TRBV7-3; CDR3: CASSSTGRGNGELFF; DNA: TGTGCCAGCAGCTCTACAGGCAGGGGAAACGGGGAGCTGTTTTTT
J: TRBJ2-5; size: NA; D: NA; V: TRBV9; CDR3: CASSAFGETQYF; DNA: TGTGCCAGCAGCGCTTTCGGGGAGACCCAGTACTTC
J: TRBJ1-5; size: NA; D: NA; V: TRBV27; CDR3: CASSSRNQPQHF; DNA: TGTGCCAGCAGTTCGCGCAATCAGCCCCAGCATTTT
J: TRBJ1-6; size: NA; D: NA; V: TRBV2; CDR3: CASSPLRAVSGYNSPLHF; DNA: TGTGCCAGCAGTCCCTTAAGGGCTGTATCGGGGTATAATTCACCCCTCCACTTT
J: TRBJ1-5; size: NA; D: NA; V: TRBV5-1; CDR3: CASSLAGISNQPQHF; DNA: TGCGCCAGCAGCTTGGCAGGGATAAGCAATCAGCCCCAGCATTTT
J: TRBJ1-6; size: NA; D: NA; V: TRBV5-5; CDR3: CASSYGTDYNSPLHF; DNA: TGTGCCAGCTCCTACGGGACGGACTATAATTCACCCCTCCACTTT
J: TRBJ1-1; size: NA; D: NA; V: TRBV7-3; CDR3: CASSLEGIVDTEAFF; DNA: TGTGCCAGCAGCTTGGAGGGGATCGTTGACACTGAAGCTTTCTTT
J: TRBJ2-5; size: NA; D: NA; V: TRBV19; CDR3: CASSLGAETQYF; DNA: TGTGCCAGTAGTCTAGGGGCAGAGACCCAGTACTTC
J: TRBJ1-1; size: NA; D: NA; V: TRBV9; CDR3: CASSVGVGTEAFF; DNA: TGTGCCAGCAGCGTAGGTGTCGGCACTGAAGCTTTCTTT
J: TRBJ2-5; size: NA; D: NA; V: TRBV21-1; CDR3: CASSKVRQETQYF; DNA: TGTGCCAGCAGCAAAGTTAGGCAAGAGACCCAGTACTTC
J: TRBJ2-5; size: NA; D: NA; V: TRBV7-7; CDR3: CASSQTSGGGGETQYF; DNA: TGTGCCAGCAGCCAGACTAGTGGGGGGGGCGGGGAGACCCAGTACTTC
J: TRBJ2-3; size: NA; D: NA; V: TRBV5-6; CDR3: CASSPSGRTDTQYF; DNA: TGTGCCAGCAGCCCTAGTGGGCGCACAGATACGCAGTATTTT
J: TRBJ2-5; size: NA; D: NA; V: TRBV5-1; CDR3: CASSYYRAKEETQYF; DNA: TGCGCCAGCAGCTACTACAGGGCCAAAGAAGAGACCCAGTACTTC
J: TRBJ1-4; size: once; D: NA; V: TRBV6-5; CDR3: CASSYPGREKLFF; DNA: TGTGCCAGCAGTTACCCGGGTCGTGAAAAACTGTTTTTT
J: TRBJ2-1; size: NA; D: NA; V: TRBV27; CDR3: CASSTLGVPEQFF; DNA: TGTGCCAGCAGCACTTTGGGGGTTCCTGAGCAGTTCTTC
J: TRBJ2-5; size: NA; D: NA; V: TRBV5-4; CDR3: CASSFRRIRRPAQTQYF; DNA: TGTGCCAGCAGCTTCAGGAGGATAAGGCGCCCAGCCCAGACCCAGTACTTC
J: TRBJ2-1; size: NA; D: TRBD1; V: TRBV5-4; CDR3: CASSRQGTIDNEQFF; DNA: TGTGCCAGCAGCCGACAGGGGACCATTGACAATGAGCAGTTCTTC
J: TRBJ1-1; size: NA; D: NA; V: TRBV7-3; CDR3: CASNDGVNTEAFF; DNA: TGTGCCAGCAACGATGGAGTGAACACTGAAGCTTTCTTT
J: TRBJ1-1; size: NA; D: NA; V: TRBV18; CDR3: CASSSAPRDTEAFF; DNA: TGTGCCAGCTCCTCGGCCCCTCGAGACACTGAAGCTTTCTTT
J: TRBJ1-1; size: NA; D: TRBD1; V: TRBV6-6; CDR3: CASSRTGMEAFF; DNA: TGTGCCAGCAGTCGGACAGGTATGGAAGCTTTCTTT
J: TRBJ1-1; size: NA; D: NA; V: TRBV11-2; CDR3: CASSPQDVEAFF; DNA: TGTGCCAGCAGCCCACAGGACGTTGAAGCTTTCTTT
J: TRBJ2-5; size: NA; D: NA; V: TRBV5-1; CDR3: CTSSPSSALQGETQYF; DNA: TGCACCAGCAGCCCTTCTTCGGCCCTACAGGGCGAGACCCAGTACTTC
J: TRBJ2-5; size: NA; D: NA; V: TRBV7-2; CDR3: CASSLSPARETQYF; DNA: TGTGCCAGCAGCTTATCTCCCGCGAGAGAGACCCAGTACTTC
J: TRBJ2-1; size: NA; D: TRBD1; V: TRBV5-4; CDR3: CASSTGQGAIPHNEQFF; DNA: TGTGCCAGCAGCACCGGACAGGGGGCGATCCCCCACAATGAGCAGTTCTTC
J: TRBJ2-6; size: NA; D: NA; V: TRBV5-1; CDR3: CASSHQWEANVLTF; DNA: TGCGCCAGCAGCCACCAGTGGGAGGCCAACGTCCTGACTTTC
J: TRBJ2-7; size: NA; D: NA; V: TRBV10-3; CDR3: CAIRDDIGSEQYF; DNA: TGTGCCATCAGAGATGACATTGGGAGCGAGCAGTACTTC
J: TRBJ2-3; size: once; D: TRBD2; V: TRBV5-1; CDR3: CASSSGLVGGRTDTQYF; DNA: TGCGCCAGCAGCTCAGGACTAGTGGGGGGACGCACAGATACGCAGTATTTT
J: TRBJ2-7; size: NA; D: NA; V: TRBV6-1; CDR3: CASSEAYREYEQYF; DNA: TGTGCCAGCAGTGAAGCGTACAGGGAATACGAGCAGTACTTC
J: TRBJ1-1; size: NA; D: TRBD1; V: TRBV19; CDR3: CASSIEGRGDQAFF; DNA: TGTGCCAGTAGTATAGAAGGCAGGGGGGATCAAGCTTTCTTT
J: TRBJ1-1; size: NA; D: NA; V: TRBV28; CDR3: CASSGNTEAFF; DNA: TGTGCCAGCAGTGGGAACACTGAAGCTTTCTTT
J: TRBJ1-4; size: NA; D: NA; V: TRBV28; CDR3: CASMKDEKLFF; DNA: TGTGCCAGCATGAAGGATGAAAAACTGTTTTTT
J: TRBJ2-1; size: once; D: NA; V: TRBV7-6; CDR3: CASSPGQWGNEQFF; DNA: TGTGCCAGTTCTCCGGGACAATGGGGGAATGAGCAGTTCTTC
J: TRBJ1-2; size: NA; D: NA; V: TRBV4-2; CDR3: CASSQEPRGDYGYTF; DNA: TGTGCCAGCAGCCAAGAACCCAGGGGAGACTATGGCTACACCTTC
J: TRBJ2-1; size: NA; D: NA; V: TRBV5-1; CDR3: CASSSTSGGESQFF; DNA: TGCGCCAGCAGCTCGACTAGTGGGGGCGAATCACAGTTCTTC
J: TRBJ2-7; size: NA; D: NA; V: TRBV29-1; CDR3: CSVRGQGNIDEQYF; DNA: TGCAGCGTGAGGGGTCAGGGGAACATCGACGAGCAGTACTTC
J: TRBJ2-7; size: NA; D: TRBD1; V: TRBV10-3; CDR3: CAISGQGGYEQYF; DNA: TGTGCCATCAGTGGACAGGGGGGGTACGAGCAGTACTTC
J: TRBJ2-2; size: NA; D: NA; V: TRBV7-3; CDR3: CASSSRPNTGELFF; DNA: TGTGCCAGCAGCTCTAGACCGAACACCGGGGAGCTGTTTTTT
J: TRBJ1-2; size: NA; D: NA; V: TRBV4-2; CDR3: CASSQAPAVLGGYTF; DNA: TGTGCCAGCAGCCAAGCCCCGGCGGTGCTGGGAGGCTACACCTTC
J: TRBJ2-7; size: NA; D: NA; V: TRBV5-1; CDR3: CASSWVGRGHEQYF; DNA: TGCGCCAGCAGCTGGGTAGGACGGGGACACGAGCAGTACTTC
J: TRBJ2-1; size: NA; D: TRBD1; V: TRBV18; CDR3: CASSQDRGLYNEQFF; DNA: TGTGCCAGCTCGCAGGACAGGGGGCTGTACAATGAGCAGTTCTTC
J: TRBJ1-3; size: NA; D: TRBD1; V: TRBV19; CDR3: CASSTYRGSGNTIYF; DNA: TGTGCCAGTAGTACCTACAGGGGCAGTGGAAACACCATATATTTT
J: TRBJ1-2; size: NA; D: TRBD1; V: TRBV6-1; CDR3: CASSEAQQGSYTF; DNA: TGTGCCAGCAGTGAAGCCCAACAGGGGAGCTACACCTTC
J: TRBJ1-2; size: NA; D: NA; V: TRBV6-5; CDR3: CASSLGGKDYGYTF; DNA: TGTGCCAGCAGTTTAGGGGGAAAGGACTATGGCTACACCTTC
J: TRBJ2-1; size: NA; D: NA; V: TRBV18; CDR3: CASSPGRVPGNEQFF; DNA: TGTGCCAGCTCACCGGGCCGGGTGCCAGGCAATGAGCAGTTCTTC
J: TRBJ1-1; size: once; D: NA; V: TRBV10-3; CDR3: CAISESEATEAFF; DNA: TGTGCCATCAGTGAGTCTGAGGCAACTGAAGCTTTCTTT
J: TRBJ2-7; size: NA; D: NA; V: TRBV5-1; CDR3: CASSLNPVGEQYF; DNA: TGCGCCAGCAGCTTGAACCCCGTAGGCGAGCAGTACTTC
J: TRBJ1-5; size: NA; D: NA; V: TRBV4-2; CDR3: CASSHKTGTSNQPQHF; DNA: TGTGCCAGCAGCCACAAAACCGGGACAAGCAATCAGCCCCAGCATTTT
J: TRBJ2-5; size: NA; D: NA; V: TRBV5-1; CDR3: CASSLGARGETQYF; DNA: TGCGCCAGCAGCCTGGGGGCCCGCGGAGAGACCCAGTACTTC